The 20 T cell receptor beta chains given below trace back to one sample, sequenced in a study of cytomegalovirus exposure and HLA in healthy donors. The PCR contained 60 Vbeta and 13 Jbeta primers. Sequenced by immunoSEQ multiplex PCR; TCRdb stores in-frame clones only, minus some. The sample lists about 80,000 clones, about 80% occurring once. Sample: PBMCs. The receptor set was obtained from a man under 40 in good health and CMV-seronegative.

This rearrangement joins TRBV18 to TRBJ2-7; the match to TRBD2 covers 10 bases. The germline V gene encodes CDR1 KGHSH and CDR2 LQKENI. The V and J ends lost 6 bases and 0 bases, in that order; junction bases with no gene match: 14. The CDR3 has 18 residues. CDR3 in amino acids: CASSPIDSGGLVSYEQYF. Written as DNA, the CDR3 is TGTGCCAGCTCCCCTATAGATAGCGGGGGGCTCGTCTCCTACGAGCAGTACTTC.

In the case of this clone: Its ends do not fully match the called genes, so a read error is possible. This rearrangement joins TRBV19 to TRBJ2-3; possible D gene TRBD1, 6 bases. The CDR3 is 14 amino acids. Germline values: CDR1 LNHDA, CDR2 SQIVND (reference sequence). The CDR3 DNA follows: TGTGCCAGTAGTCTGGGACAAAGCAAAGATACGCAGTATTTT. Protein: CASSLGQSKDTQYF. The whole variable domain, filled in from reference TRBV19 and TRBJ2-3, reads DGGITQSPKYLFRKEGQNVTLSCEQNLNHDAMYWYRQDPGQGLRLIYYSQIVNDFQKGDIAEGYSVSREKKESFPLTVTSAQKNPTAFYLCASSLGQSKDTQYFGPGTRLTVL.

The genes are TRBV7-2 and TRBJ2-5; TRBD1 is a possible D gene (6 bases). This CDR3 contains 14 residues. Germline V gives CDR1 SGHTA, CDR2 FQGNSA. V shed 4 bases and J shed 5 bases, with 14 bases lying between them. This CDR3 is CASSYGTPRETQYF. Here the CDR3 DNA reads TGTGCCAGCAGCTACGGGACACCTCGGGAGACCCAGTACTTC.

The V call is TRBV7-2, the J call TRBJ2-1; 7 nucleotides agree with TRBD1. V lost 6 bases to trimming and J lost 7 bases; unmatched junction nucleotides: 6. Germline CDR1 reads SGHTA; CDR2 reads FQGNSA. This CDR3 has 13 residues. CDR3 amino acids: CASRWTGPNEQFF. The CDR3 coding sequence is TGTGCCAGCAGGTGGACAGGCCCAAATGAGCAGTTCTTC.

This rearrangement joins TRBV4-3 to TRBJ1-4; 10 nucleotides line up with TRBD1. The CDR3 covers 16 residues. Germline lookup yields CDR1 LGHNA and CDR2 YSLEER. Unmatched junction bases numbered 10, after V lost 4 bases and J lost 8 bases. The CDR3 DNA is TGCGCCAGCAGCCGCCAAACAGGGACAGGGGCCGAAAAACTGTTTTTT. Amino acid sequence: CASSRQTGTGAEKLFF.

With respect to this clone: At one of its ends the junction is not consistent with the germline gene, which may arise from a read error. This chain joins TRBV28 and TRBJ1-2; the match to TRBD1 covers 8 bases. CDR1 MDHEN and CDR2 SYDVKM come from the germline V gene. This CDR3 region has 13 residues. The CDR3 loop reads CASSPGQEYGYPF. The CDR3 coding sequence is TGTGCCAGCTCTCCGGGACAGGAGTATGGCTACCCCTTC.

This sequence joins TRBV5-6 and TRBJ2-4; unclear D gene. CDR1 and CDR2 from the germline V gene are SGHDT and YYEEEE. Trimming cost V 1 base and J 0 bases, with 11 bases left between them. This CDR3 is 16 amino acids long. This CDR3 is CASSLRQNLAKNIQYF. DNA of the CDR3: TGTGCCAGCAGCTTGCGTCAGAACCTAGCCAAAAACATTCAGTACTTC.

This clone was recorded only once. The CDR3 nucleotides read TGTGCCAGCAGCTTCACAGATACGCAGTATTTT. The encoded protein is CASSFTDTQYF. The chain uses TRBV25-1 and TRBJ2-3; unclear D gene. The V end was cut by 6 bases, the J end by 2 bases, with 3 bases between. Germline V gene sequence: CDR1 MGHDK, CDR2 SYGVNS. The CDR3 sequence is 11 residues long.

This clone was recorded once. The gene calls are TRBV6-1 and TRBJ2-1; D is perhaps TRBD1 (5 bases). Trimming took 3 bases from V and 9 from J, leaving 12 bases between them. CDR3 length: 13 residues. The germline gives CDR1 MNHNS, CDR2 SASEGT. CDR3 DNA sequence: TGTGCCAGCAGTGAGGTTCAGGGCAGTGAGCAGTTCTTC. This translates into CASSEVQGSEQFF.

The chain links TRBV5-1 to TRBJ1-4; D not certain. Germline assignment: CDR1 SGHRS and CDR2 YFSETQ. This CDR3 is built from 11 residues. Trimming took 6 bases from V and 13 from J, leaving 13 bases between them. The DNA for the CDR3 is TGCGCCAGCAACGGGGTAGGAGGACTGTTTTTT. Protein product: CASNGVGGLFF.

The chain links TRBV7-6 to TRBJ2-5; D is perhaps TRBD2 (5 bases). Trimming stripped 5 bases from V and 1 base from J, with 14 bases between. The germline V gene has CDR1 SGHVS and CDR2 FNYEAQ. This CDR3 is 15 amino acids long. CDR3 DNA sequence: TGTGCCAGCAGCCGCCCTTCGGGGAGCCAAGAGACCCAGTACTTC. Translating gives CASSRPSGSQETQYF.

The chain couples TRBV5-6 to TRBJ2-7, with 7 bases aligning to TRBD1. The CDR3 spans 13 residues. The V gene's germline CDR1 is SGHDT and CDR2 YYEEEE. V was clipped by 1 base and J by 7 bases; unmatched bases: 5. This CDR3 is CASSLTTGREQYF. The CDR3 DNA reads as TGTGCCAGCAGCTTGACGACAGGGCGAGAGCAGTACTTC.

The V and J genes are TRBV5-4 and TRBJ2-1, with D perhaps matching TRBD1 (5 bases). CDR1 SGHNT and CDR2 YYREEE come from the germline V gene (reference sequence). V shed 7 bases and J shed 10 bases, with 12 bases lying between them. The CDR3 has 11 amino acids. Here the CDR3 reads CASSWGSEQFF. CDR3 DNA sequence: TGTGCCAGCTCATGGGGCTCCGAGCAGTTCTTC.

V is TRBV7-3 and J is TRBJ2-2, with 8 bases lining up with TRBD1. This CDR3 spans 15 amino acids. Germline values: CDR1 SGHTA, CDR2 FQGTGA. V gave up 5 bases and J gave up 2 bases; unmatched junction bases: 4. In DNA form, the CDR3 reads TGTGCCAGCAGCCCGACAGGGGCCAACACCGGGGAGCTGTTTTTT. Translating it yields CASSPTGANTGELFF.

This rearrangement joins TRBV9 to TRBJ1-2; D is ambiguous. The germline V gene has CDR1 SGDLS and CDR2 YYNGEE. This CDR3 has 12 amino acids. The ends were cut back, 6 bases at V and 3 bases at J, with 9 bases in the middle. The CDR3 DNA sequence: TGTGCCAGCAATAGCAACTACTATGGCTACACCTTC. It translates to CASNSNYYGYTF.

The genes are TRBV19 and TRBJ2-1; the match to TRBD2 covers 9 bases. The V and J ends lost 8 bases and 1 base, in that order; junction bases with no gene match: 3. Germline CDR1 and CDR2: LNHDA and SQIVND (reference sequence). This CDR3 comprises 14 residues. The CDR3 nucleotides read TGTGCCAGTCTGCTAGCGGGATCCTACAATGAGCAGTTCTTC. Residues: CASLLAGSYNEQFF.

The genes are TRBV7-2 and TRBJ1-2, with TRBD1 identical over 9 bases. CDR1 is SGHTA, CDR2 FQGNSA, per germline. This CDR3 is 14 amino acids long. The V segment lost 4 bases and the J segment 4 bases; nucleotides outside the gene matches: 4. CDR3: CASSSQGAVYGYTF. Here the CDR3 DNA reads TGTGCCAGCAGCTCACAGGGGGCGGTCTATGGCTACACCTTC.

The chain has TRBV9 and TRBJ2-7, with a tentative D call TRBD2 (5 bases). V shed 0 bases and J shed 2 bases, with 12 bases lying between them. The CDR3 is 15 residues long. Per germline, CDR1 SGDLS and CDR2 YYNGEE. Written as DNA, the CDR3 is TGTGCCAGCAGCGTAGCCCCGGGAAGTGCCTACGAGCAGTACTTC. It codes for CASSVAPGSAYEQYF. The full variable domain, completed using reference TRBV9 and TRBJ2-7, is DSGVTQTPKHLITATGQRVTLRCSPRSGDLSVYWYQQSLDQGLQFLIQYYNGEERAKGNILERFSAQQFPDLHSELNLSSLELGDSALYFCASSVAPGSAYEQYFGPGTRLTVT.

The V call is TRBV15, the J call TRBJ1-3; no clear D. The CDR3 totals 16 residues. Germline-derived CDR1 and CDR2 are LNHNV and YYDKDF (reference sequence). Deletions cut 3 bases from V and 2 bases from J, with 14 bases between. The CDR3 protein is CATSRVQIIAGNTIYF. The CDR3 nucleotides read TGTGCCACCAGCAGGGTCCAGATAATCGCTGGAAACACCATATATTTT. The complete variable domain, with remaining parts taken from reference TRBV15 and TRBJ1-3, reads DAMVIQNPRYQVTQFGKPVTLSCSQTLNHNVMYWYQQKSSQAPKLLFHYYDKDFNNEADTPDNFQSRRPNTSFCFLDIRSPGLGDTAMYLCATSRVQIIAGNTIYFGEGSWLTVV.

Here the CDR3 reads CASSLRTSGPYEQYF. The CDR3 DNA sequence: TGCGCCAGCAGCTTGAGGACTAGCGGTCCCTACGAGCAGTACTTC. V and J are TRBV5-1 and TRBJ2-7; 10 nucleotides line up with TRBD2. The length of the CDR3 is 15 residues. The germline CDR1 and CDR2 sequences are SGHRS and YFSETQ. The V segment lost 1 base and the J segment 2 bases; nucleotides outside the gene matches: 3.